The 31 T cell receptor beta chains listed next were all sequenced from one sample in a study of blood T cells in healthy people across ages. A second 7 to 11 cycle PCR used barcoded and J-beta primers. TCRdb processed the 5' RACE reads anew with MiXCR; each CDR3 protein has one entry. Of roughly 730,000 distinct CDR3 sequences detected, around three fifths appear once; the ten largest clones hold roughly 26%. Sequencing was done on a sample of blood. These TCRs come from a man in his forties in good health.

J is TRBJ2-5 and V is TRBV11-2; a possible D gene is TRBD2 (6 bases). In germline, CDR1 is SGHAT, CDR2 FQNNGV. The CDR3 extends over 15 amino acids. The V end lost 1 base, the J end lost 4 bases, and 13 bases lay between the germline ends. DNA for the CDR3: TGTGCCAGCAGCTTAGCCTCCGGGAGACGAGAGACCCAGTACTTC. It is translated as CASSLASGRRETQYF.

V and J are TRBV11-2 and TRBJ2-1; D gene unclear. CDR1 and CDR2 from the germline V gene are SGHAT and FQNNGV. V lost 1 base to trimming and J lost 8 bases, with 9 bases between them. This CDR3 has 13 residues. CDR3 sequence reads: CASSLVRHDEQFF. CDR3 nucleotide sequence: TGTGCCAGCAGCTTAGTACGTCACGATGAGCAGTTCTTC.

The J gene is TRBJ1-1, the V gene TRBV2, with D maybe TRBD1 (5 bases). Germline loops: CDR1 SNHLY, CDR2 FYNNEI. This CDR3 has 12 amino acids. As DNA, the CDR3 is TGTGCTACCACCGGCGGGGGCACTGAAGCTTTCTTT. Its protein product is CATTGGGTEAFF.

The rearrangement joins TRBV6-5 to TRBJ2-6; possibly TRBD1 or TRBD2 for D (5 bases each). Germline V CDR1 and CDR2: MNHEY, SVGAGI. This CDR3 region has 18 residues. V dropped 4 bases and J dropped 0 bases, with 16 bases sitting between them. The CDR3 reads CASSFLRDRRSGANVLTF. DNA of the CDR3: TGTGCCAGCAGTTTCCTCCGGGACCGGCGCTCTGGGGCCAACGTCCTGACTTTC.

This clonotype was seen only a few times. The rearrangement joins TRBV29-1 to TRBJ1-2, with a tentative D call TRBD1 (6 bases). Trimming shortened V by 4 bases and J by 4 bases, and 19 bases separated the two germline ends. CDR1 and CDR2 from the germline V gene are SQVTM and ANQGSEA. CDR3 size: 15 residues. The CDR3 region is CSVADASDRGYGYTF. CDR3 bases: TGCAGCGTTGCGGACGCGTCGGACAGAGGCTATGGCTACACCTTC.

This chain connects TRBV12-3 or TRBV12-4 to TRBJ1-5, with TRBD1 identical over 7 bases. V was clipped by 5 bases and J by 5 bases; unmatched bases: 9. This CDR3 is built from 15 residues. The CDR3 DNA sequence: TGTGCCAGCAGTGCCGACAGGGTCGGAGATCAGCCCCAGCATTTT. It specifies CASSADRVGDQPQHF.

This clonotype was detected a few times. The chain combines TRBV20-1 with TRBJ1-2; no clear D. Germline loops: CDR1 DFQATT, CDR2 SNEGSKA (reference sequence). The CDR3 is made up of 15 amino acids. V was cut by 0 bases and J by 3 bases, with 14 bases left in between. CDR3 loop: CSARDVEGEHYGYTF. CDR3 bases: TGCAGTGCTAGAGATGTGGAAGGAGAGCACTATGGCTACACCTTC.

The chain employs TRBV29-1 and TRBJ2-3; TRBD2 might be the D (6 bases). Trimming took 7 bases from V and 1 from J, leaving 6 bases between them. The CDR3 loop spans 11 amino acids. The germline CDR1 and CDR2 sequences are SQVTM and ANQGSEA. In DNA form, the CDR3 reads TGCAGCGGGAGGGGCACAGATACGCAGTATTTT. This codes for CSGRGTDTQYF.

This clonotype was seen a handful of times. J is TRBJ2-4 and V is TRBV18, with 9 bases that match TRBD1. Germline-derived CDR1 and CDR2 are KGHSH and LQKENI. V trimming: 7 bases; J trimming: 11 bases; junction bases outside the gene matches: 6. The CDR3 runs 12 residues. CDR3 region: CASFPGTGLQYF. The CDR3 DNA sequence: TGTGCCAGCTTCCCCGGGACAGGGCTTCAGTACTTC.

This clonotype was seen only a few times. This chain links TRBV5-1 with TRBJ1-2, with 7 bases matching TRBD1. Trimming at V came to 3 bases and at J to 7 bases, leaving 9 bases not matched to a gene. This CDR3 contains 14 residues. CDR1 and CDR2 (germline): SGHRS, YFSETQ. For the CDR3, the DNA is TGCGCCAGCAGCTCCAACCAAGACAGGGCTGGCTACACCTTC. Translation: CASSSNQDRAGYTF.

The V gene is TRBV6-1, the J gene TRBJ2-5; tentatively, D is TRBD1 (7 bases). The ends were cut back, 6 bases at V and 5 bases at J, with 16 bases in the middle. The germline gives CDR1 MNHNS, CDR2 SASEGT. This CDR3 is built from 14 residues. CDR3 sequence: CASRVRQGLETQYF. CDR3 DNA: TGTGCCAGCAGAGTCCGACAGGGACTGGAGACCCAGTACTTC.

CDR3 nucleotide sequence: TGTGCCAGCTGCAGGGGGGATGAGCAGTTCTTC. Protein sequence: CASCRGDEQFF. The rearrangement uses TRBV12-3 or TRBV12-4 and TRBJ2-1; D may be TRBD1 (7 bases). The CDR3 covers 11 residues. V was trimmed by 8 bases and J by 8 bases, leaving 10 bases between them.

As concerns this clonotype: One junction end disagrees with the germline gene, perhaps due to a read error. The genes are TRBV24-1 and TRBJ2-1; perhaps TRBD1 as D (6 bases). Germline lookup yields CDR1 KGHDR and CDR2 SFDVKD. This CDR3 is built from 14 residues. CDR3 amino acids: CATSGDNSHNEQFF. The CDR3 nucleotides read TGTGCCACCAGTGGGGACAACTCCCACAATGAGCAGTTCTTC.

The V gene is TRBV5-1, the J gene TRBJ2-6; 11 bases are shared with TRBD2. J gave up 0 bases and V 0 bases, and 8 bases lay outside the gene matches. The CDR3 runs to 20 residues. In germline, CDR1 is SGHRS, CDR2 YFSETQ. In DNA form, the CDR3 reads TGCGCCAGCAGCTTGGCCCCGACTAGCGGGGTTAGCTCTGGGGCCAACGTCCTGACTTTC. Protein sequence: CASSLAPTSGVSSGANVLTF.

The gene calls are TRBV6-6 and TRBJ1-4; D gene uncertain. V gave up 6 bases and J gave up 4 bases, with 12 bases separating them. The V gene's germline CDR1 is MNHNY and CDR2 SVGAGI (reference sequence). The CDR3 extends over 14 amino acids. The CDR3 here is CASRKGGNNEKLFF. As DNA, the CDR3 is TGTGCCAGCAGGAAGGGAGGGAATAATGAAAAACTGTTTTTT.

The chain combines TRBV5-4 with TRBJ2-5, with a weak D call TRBD2 (5 bases). V was cut by 1 base and J by 11 bases, with 15 bases left in between. CDR3 length: 13 residues. CDR1 and CDR2 from the germline V gene are SGHNT and YYREEE (reference sequence). The CDR3 here is CASSLWGSREQYF. CDR3 nucleotides: TGTGCCAGCAGCTTGTGGGGTAGTAGGGAGCAGTACTTC.

This clonotype has a handful of counts. V gene TRBV6-2 or TRBV6-3 combines with J gene TRBJ2-1; 9 bases map to TRBD2. Trimming at V came to 7 bases and at J to 4 bases, leaving 17 bases not matched to a gene. This CDR3 is built from 18 residues. CDR1 MNHEY and CDR2 SVGEGT come from the germline V gene. This CDR3 is CASMSVTSGTRIYNEQFF. The CDR3 DNA reads as TGTGCCAGCATGTCGGTGACTAGCGGAACCAGGATATACAATGAGCAGTTCTTC.

This clonotype was counted between two and nine times. The chain carries TRBV10-3 and TRBJ1-4; no clear D gene. CDR3 length: 12 residues. Germline V CDR1 and CDR2: ENHRY, SYGVKD. V was shortened by 2 bases and J by 5 bases, with 3 bases between the two germline ends. The CDR3 sequence: CAISERNEKLFF. CDR3 sequence (DNA): TGTGCCATCAGTGAGCGGAATGAAAAACTGTTTTTT.

V is TRBV27 and J is TRBJ2-5; D may be TRBD2 (6 bases). The V end lost 4 bases, the J end lost 3 bases, and 15 bases lay between the germline ends. The germline gives CDR1 MNHEY, CDR2 SMNVEV (reference sequence). The CDR3 loop spans 15 amino acids. This CDR3 reads CASSSHRTMEETQYF. The CDR3 DNA reads TGTGCCAGCAGTTCCCACCGGACTATGGAAGAGACCCAGTACTTC.

The V gene is TRBV5-6, the J gene TRBJ1-5, with unresolved D. Germline lookup yields CDR1 SGHDT and CDR2 YYEEEE. CDR3 length: 13 amino acids. V lost 5 bases to trimming and J lost 2 bases, with 8 bases between them. The DNA for the CDR3 is TGTGCCAGCAGTCAACAGCGCAATCAGCCCCAGCATTTT. It encodes CASSQQRNQPQHF.

This clonotype appeared a few times. The chain recombines TRBV11-3 with TRBJ2-1; TRBD1 or TRBD2 may be the D gene (6 bases each). The germline V gene encodes CDR1 SGHNT and CDR2 YENEEA. This CDR3 region has 12 residues. The ends were cut back, 5 bases at V and 10 bases at J, with 12 bases in the middle. The CDR3 loop reads CASSRRGGEQFF. CDR3 sequence (DNA): TGTGCCAGCAGCCGTAGAGGGGGGGAGCAGTTCTTC.

This clonotype has only one observation. A clone one base away is much larger, so this may be a read error. The genes are TRBV7-2 and TRBJ2-1; D possibly corresponds to TRBD1 (6 bases). The CDR3 consists of 15 residues. Germline V gene lookup returns CDR1 SGHTA and CDR2 FQGNSA. The chain's CDR3 is CAGSLQGNTYNEQFF. The DNA for the CDR3 is TGTGCCGGCAGTTTACAGGGAAACACCTACAATGAGCAGTTCTTC.

This clonotype was recorded only once. V and J are TRBV9 and TRBJ2-5; possibly TRBD1 or TRBD2 for D (6 bases each). Trimming left V 3 bases short and J 5 bases short, with 17 bases between. Germline CDR1 and CDR2: SGDLS and YYNGEE. This CDR3 contains 15 residues. The CDR3 loop reads CASSGGTLTGETQYF. The CDR3 DNA follows: TGTGCCAGCAGCGGCGGGACACTCACGGGGGAGACCCAGTACTTC.

The rearrangement joins TRBV27 to TRBJ1-2; D unclear. The CDR3 consists of 12 residues. Germline CDR1 is MNHEY and CDR2 is SMNVEV (reference sequence). V was trimmed by 4 bases and J by 7 bases, leaving 10 bases between them. The CDR3 DNA sequence: TGTGCCAGCAGTTCGAGGAGCGGTGGCTACACCTTC. This encodes CASSSRSGGYTF.

This clonotype was recorded only once. One end of the junction does not line up with germline, which may come from a read error. The V and J genes are TRBV7-9 and TRBJ2-5; the match to TRBD1 covers 10 bases. TRBJ2-7 explains the end of the DNA better; the J call may be wrong. CDR1 is SEHNR, CDR2 FQNEAQ, per germline (reference sequence). The CDR3 runs to 14 residues. The DNA for the CDR3 is TGTGCCGGCAGCTACCGGGACAGGGGCTACGAGCAGTACTTC. Translated: CAGSYRDRGYEQYF.

This clonotype has at least ten counts. This chain uses TRBV11-1 with TRBJ2-3; 7 positions match TRBD2. The V gene end was trimmed by 8 bases and the J gene end by 3 bases; junction bases not matched to a gene: 8. CDR1 and CDR2 (germline): SGHAT, FQDESV (reference sequence). The length of the CDR3 is 14 residues. CDR3 in amino acids: CASEAGDGTDTQYF. CDR3 DNA sequence: TGTGCCAGCGAGGCGGGAGATGGAACAGATACGCAGTATTTT.

The gene calls are TRBV4-2 and TRBJ2-7; D perhaps matches TRBD2 (6 bases). The CDR3 runs to 18 residues. Trimming stripped 0 bases from V and 2 bases from J, with 20 bases between. CDR1 and CDR2 (germline): LGHNA, YNFKEQ. CDR3 protein: CASSQDTIAEDITYEQYF. The DNA of the CDR3 is TGTGCCAGCAGCCAAGATACTATAGCGGAAGACATAACCTACGAGCAGTACTTC.

This clonotype has more than one count but fewer than ten. The gene calls are TRBV30 and TRBJ2-6; D is ambiguous. This CDR3 spans 14 amino acids. Germline V gene sequence: CDR1 GTSNPN, CDR2 SVGIG (reference sequence). V was cut by 1 base and J by 9 bases, with 13 bases left in between. The CDR3 region has the DNA TGTGCCTGGAGTGGCCCGCCTCCCTTCAACGTCCTGACTTTC. Translated, it gives CAWSGPPPFNVLTF.

This chain joins TRBV29-1 and TRBJ2-5; D is unclear. Germline CDR1 is SQVTM and CDR2 is ANQGSEA. The CDR3 spans 11 residues. V gave up 6 bases and J gave up 11 bases, with 16 bases separating them. CDR3 bases: TGCAGCGTGCCCGCCTACAATGAGCAGTACTTC. Amino acid sequence: CSVPAYNEQYF. The variable domain in full, with the rest retrieved from reference TRBV29-1 and TRBJ2-5, is SAVISQKPSRDICQRGTSLTIQCQVDSQVTMMFWYRQQPGQSLTLIATANQGSEATYESGFVIDKFPISRPNLTFSTLTVSNMSPEDSSIYLCSVPAYNEQYFGPGTRLLVL.

In its sample, this clonotype was seen a few times. The rearrangement links TRBV3-1 to TRBJ1-2, with D maybe TRBD1 (5 bases). Germline CDR1 reads LGHDT; CDR2 reads YNNKEL (reference sequence). The CDR3 spans 16 residues. V lost 0 bases and J lost 8, with 19 bases in between. This chain's CDR3 is CASSQEGGGRVNGYTF. The CDR3, as DNA: TGTGCCAGCAGCCAAGAAGGAGGCGGCAGGGTTAACGGCTACACCTTC.

The chain carries TRBV7-2 and TRBJ2-5, with TRBD2 matching 7 bases. Trimming at V came to 7 bases and at J to 2 bases, leaving 7 bases not matched to a gene. The CDR3 has 14 amino acids. Germline values: CDR1 SGHTA, CDR2 FQGNSA. The CDR3 DNA follows: TGTGCCAGCACCCTGCTAGCGGATCAAGAGACCCAGTACTTC. Its protein is CASTLLADQETQYF.